Sequencing of this T cell receptor beta chain was carried out in a study of Ad26.COV2.S vaccination and SARS-CoV-2 variants. The treatment was: 15 to 20 received Ad26.COV2.S at low or high dose, single or two shots; 5 received placebo; per-sample allocation not given. Day 63 after the first vaccine or placebo injection was the time point for sampling. The method was immunoSEQ multiplex PCR; TCRdb's version includes in-frame clones alone and lacks a portion of them. This sample yields hundreds of thousands of clones, of which 80% to 90% are seen a single time; about 1.5% belongs to the top ten. The J segment lost 0 bases and the V segment lost 0 bases, leaving 5 bases of the junction unmatched. Germline CDR1 SGHRS, CDR2 YFSETQ. The CDR3 runs 17 residues.

Source: peripheral blood, taken in a trial of Ad26.COV2.S vaccine versus placebo. This chain joins TRBV5-1 and TRBJ2-5, with 10 bases matching TRBD2. The sequence was collected from a person aged 18-60 years who received the Ad26.COV2.S COVID-19 vaccine or a placebo. The CDR3 DNA reads as TGCGCCAGCAGCTTGGCCTCGACTAGCGGGTACCAAGAGACCCAGTACTTC. Translated: CASSLASTSGYQETQYF.